This T cell receptor beta chain was sequenced for a study of beta chain features in type 1 diabetes. Study findings and constraints: Among type 1 diabetes patients, VDJ junctions had fewer insertions and more deletions. A greater similarity of naive, central memory and Treg TCRB repertoires was seen among patients than among healthy donors. Reads derived from cDNA could over-represent cells showing high TCR expression.

Every sorted population was more than 95% pure. What was sequenced were expressed TCRB transcripts, since all of the isolated RNA had been reverse transcribed. Data came from immunoSEQ multiplex PCR; TCRdb stores just in-frame clones and leaves some out. The sample lists 350,000 to 450,000 clones; roughly 16% were seen once. CDR3 length: 11 residues. The V gene's germline CDR1 is SEHNR and CDR2 FQNEAQ (reference sequence). The V and J ends lost 8 bases and 6 bases respectively, with 8 bases between them. A remark on this clone: Antigen specificity is unknown.

The receptor was isolated from a woman younger than 30 in good health. Sequenced material: naive CD4+ T cells from blood. V and J are TRBV7-9 and TRBJ2-1; D not resolved. CDR3: CASPLSNEQFF. In DNA, the CDR3 is TGTGCCAGCCCCCTGAGCAATGAGCAGTTCTTC.